Below, one TCR beta chain is given with its context. The data were taken from a study of shared clonotypes between healthy human individuals. The V gene end was trimmed by 5 bases and the J gene end by 7 bases; junction bases not matched to a gene: 9. This CDR3 contains 14 residues. CDR1 is SQVTM and CDR2 is ANQGSEA in the germline V gene. Measured with immunoSEQ multiplex PCR; TCRdb has only the in-frame clones, and not every one. Altogether 2 million to 2.5 million clones are present, more than 85% being singletons, with the ten largest covering 0.35% to 0.5%. This TCR was sampled from a man aged 18-30 years in good health. Some clones in this sample may be carry-over from other donors' samples. The specimen was naive CD4+ T cells from PBMCs. Subset meaning: CD45RA+ positively selected. The chain recombines TRBV29-1 with TRBJ2-7; 12 bases map to TRBD2. CDR3 protein: CSVPLAGGPLEQYF. For the CDR3, the DNA is TGCAGCGTTCCCCTAGCGGGAGGGCCCTTGGAGCAGTACTTC.